This T cell receptor beta chain came from a study of blood T cell repertoires in COVID-19. Study background: PBMCs, B-cell-depleted T cells, or T cells were the source of the cDNA or gDNA that made up the material.

Source study methods: Using reference gene primer amplification, nucleated cell counts were estimated. TCRdb's copy holds only in-frame clones and misses some; the assay was immunoSEQ multiplex PCR. The D gene and trimming were derived from the DNA, and the V and J assignments and clone size from that table. Among roughly 67,000 clones listed, over 75% were seen once. Germline values: CDR1 MNHEY, CDR2 SMNVEV (reference sequence). The CDR3 extends over 19 amino acids. V lost 5 bases to trimming and J lost 0 bases; unmatched junction nucleotides: 13. The gene calls are TRBV27 and TRBJ1-6, with 7 bases lining up with TRBD1. The sample consisted of peripheral blood. The clonotype was recovered from a man aged 45-65 years with acute or convalescent COVID-19. The CDR3 coding sequence is TGTGCCAGCAGTCCCTACTCGGGACAGATGGTCTCCTATAATTCACCCCTCCACTTT. As protein: CASSPYSGQMVSYNSPLHF.